These T cell receptor beta chains were read from a single sample in a study of blood T cell repertoires in COVID-19. Profiling relied on immunoSEQ multiplex PCR, and the TCRdb table lists in-frame clones only, not all of them. The data contain 90,000 to 120,000 clones, 85% to 90% of them singletons. Input material: peripheral blood. The receptors here all came from a human donor in a cohort sampled during active COVID-19. Each CDR3 is given with its conserved first and last residue. D genes are given only for firm matches. Only some rows state a clone size, as once, few, many or a class for expanded clones.

abundance,j_gene,d_gene,v_gene,CDR3aa,CDR3nt
-,TRBJ1-5,TRBD1,TRBV28,CASSLFGDRDQPQHF,TGTGCCAGCAGTTTATTTGGGGACAGAGATCAGCCCCAGCATTTT
-,TRBJ2-7,-,TRBV5-5,CASSLTAYEQYF,TGTGCCAGCAGCTTGACAGCCTACGAGCAGTACTTC
-,TRBJ1-5,-,TRBV27,CASSRSAGASQPQHF,TGTGCCAGCAGTCGTAGTGCAGGGGCAAGCCAGCCCCAGCATTTT
-,TRBJ1-3,-,TRBV28,CASKPWANGGNTIYF,TGTGCCAGCAAGCCGTGGGCCAATGGCGGAAACACCATATATTTT
-,TRBJ1-1,-,TRBV6-5,CASSYSMRVANTEAFF,TGTGCCAGCAGTTACTCGATGAGGGTAGCAAACACTGAAGCTTTCTTT
-,TRBJ1-2,TRBD1,TRBV5-4,CASSYPTGEDGYTF,TGTGCCAGCAGCTACCCCACAGGGGAAGACGGCTACACCTTC
-,TRBJ2-3,-,TRBV6-5,CASSRHRRGLDTQYF,TGTGCCAGCAGTCGGCACAGACGGGGTTTGGATACGCAGTATTTT
-,TRBJ2-5,-,TRBV7-8,CASSSRAGETQYF,TGTGCCAGCAGCAGTAGGGCGGGGGAGACCCAGTACTTC
-,TRBJ2-5,TRBD1,TRBV2,CASNRETGQETQYF,TGTGCCAGCAACCGAGAGACAGGGCAAGAGACCCAGTACTTC
once,TRBJ1-3,-,TRBV5-1,CASSLAGVGNTIYF,TGCGCCAGCAGCTTGGCCGGGGTTGGAAACACCATATATTTT
few,TRBJ1-3,-,TRBV15,CATSRFQDKPSGNTIYF,TGTGCCACCAGCAGATTTCAGGATAAGCCCTCTGGAAACACCATATATTTT
-,TRBJ1-5,-,TRBV15,CATSRALTADQPQHF,TGTGCCACCAGCAGAGCTCTAACAGCCGATCAGCCCCAGCATTTT
few,TRBJ2-1,-,TRBV7-6,CASSLAPLVNEQFF,TGTGCCAGCAGCTTAGCGCCCCTAGTCAATGAGCAGTTCTTC
-,TRBJ2-2,TRBD1,TRBV30,CAWRWTGNTGELFF,TGTGCCTGGAGATGGACAGGGAACACCGGGGAGCTGTTTTTT
-,TRBJ2-5,TRBD2,TRBV5-4,CASSLGLAGGETQYF,TGTGCCAGCAGCCTGGGACTAGCGGGGGGAGAGACCCAGTACTTC
-,TRBJ2-6,-,TRBV19,CASSIVQGPSSGANVLTF,TGTGCCAGTAGTATAGTACAGGGTCCCAGCTCTGGGGCCAACGTCCTGACTTTC
once,TRBJ2-6,TRBD1,TRBV5-1,CASSHPGQGAVGANVLTF,TGCGCCAGCAGCCACCCGGGACAGGGGGCTGTTGGGGCCAACGTCCTGACTTTC
-,TRBJ2-2,TRBD2,TRBV6-5,CASSPSAGDPGELFF,TGTGCCAGCAGCCCCTCGGCGGGAGATCCCGGGGAGCTGTTTTTT
-,TRBJ1-6,-,TRBV21-1,CASRRLGASPPKNSPLHF,TGTGCCAGCAGGCGACTTGGGGCCTCTCCCCCTAAAAATTCACCCCTCCACTTT
-,TRBJ1-1,-,TRBV24-1,CATSRGGTEAFF,TGTGCCACCAGCCGGGGGGGCACTGAAGCTTTCTTT
-,TRBJ2-7,-,TRBV6-1,CASSESLVGAEQYF,TGTGCCAGCAGTGAAAGTTTAGTAGGAGCCGAGCAGTACTTC
-,TRBJ2-1,TRBD2,TRBV5-5,CASSSLSGVSYNEQFF,TGTGCCAGCAGTTCCCTCAGCGGGGTATCCTACAATGAGCAGTTCTTC
-,TRBJ2-5,TRBD2,TRBV6-2/TRBV6-3,CASSYVGGGPQETQYF,TGTGCCAGCAGTTACGTGGGCGGGGGGCCTCAAGAGACCCAGTACTTC
-,TRBJ1-1,TRBD1,TRBV5-5,CASTETGGNTEAFF,TGTGCCAGCACCGAGACAGGGGGCAACACTGAAGCTTTCTTT
-,TRBJ1-1,-,TRBV4-2,CASSQEASLNTEAFF,TGTGCCAGCAGCCAAGAGGCAAGTTTGAACACTGAAGCTTTCTTT
few,TRBJ1-5,TRBD1,TRBV9,CASSVGQGDNQPQHF,TGTGCCAGCAGCGTAGGACAGGGAGACAATCAGCCCCAGCATTTT
once,TRBJ2-3,TRBD1,TRBV7-9,CASSRGQMGIEGTDTQYF,TGTGCCAGCAGCCGGGGACAGATGGGAATTGAGGGGACAGATACGCAGTATTTT
once,TRBJ2-2,-,TRBV18,CASSPVADGELFF,TGTGCCAGCTCACCAGTGGCGGACGGGGAGCTGTTTTTT
once,TRBJ2-4,-,TRBV11-2,CASSPGVAKNIQYF,TGTGCCAGCAGCCCCGGTGTAGCCAAAAACATTCAGTACTTC